This is a list of T cell receptor beta chains from one sample in a study of cytomegalovirus exposure and HLA in healthy donors. TCRdb's copy holds only in-frame clones and misses some; the assay was immunoSEQ multiplex PCR. Its listing shows roughly 140,000 clones. Material for sequencing was PBMCs. These receptors were obtained from a male donor in good health and CMV-seronegative. Both conserved end residues are part of each CDR3. The order of the fields is D gene, V gene, J gene, CDR3 DNA, CDR3 protein. D genes are given only for firm matches.

D: TRBD1
V: TRBV2
J: TRBJ1-2
DNA: TGTGCCAGCAGACCCCAGACAGGGTATGCATCAGGCTACACCTTC
CDR3: CASRPQTGYASGYTF

D: NA
V: TRBV30
J: TRBJ2-3
DNA: TGTGCCTGGAAGGAGTCCTACACAGATACGCAGTATTTT
CDR3: CAWKESYTDTQYF

D: NA
V: TRBV29-1
J: TRBJ1-2
DNA: TGCAGCGTCCCGCTCAGGGGCCCCTATGCCTACACCTTC
CDR3: CSVPLRGPYAYTF

D: TRBD2
V: TRBV18
J: TRBJ2-1
DNA: TGTGCCAGCTCACCCGGGACTAGCGGGACCTACAATGAGCAGTTCTTC
CDR3: CASSPGTSGTYNEQFF

D: NA
V: TRBV29-1
J: TRBJ1-1
DNA: TGCAGCGCCCAAAAAGGGGAGGGAGCTTTCTTT
CDR3: CSAQKGEGAFF

D: NA
V: TRBV4-1
J: TRBJ1-4
DNA: TGCGCCAGCAGCCAAGATCAGTCAACTAATGAAAAACTGTTTTTT
CDR3: CASSQDQSTNEKLFF

D: TRBD1
V: TRBV29-1
J: TRBJ1-2
DNA: TGCAGCGTTGAAGGGACAGGGGCCGGCGGCTACACCTTC
CDR3: CSVEGTGAGGYTF

D: NA
V: TRBV5-1
J: TRBJ2-7
DNA: TGCGCCAGCAGCTTGGGTTTGAGGGCCGAGCAGTACTTC
CDR3: CASSLGLRAEQYF

D: NA
V: TRBV4-1
J: TRBJ1-2
DNA: TGCGCCAGCAGCCGAGATTTGGTCGGGGGCTACACCTTC
CDR3: CASSRDLVGGYTF

D: NA
V: TRBV7-8
J: TRBJ2-7
DNA: TGTGCCAGCAGCCTGACCGGGGCCATCTCGGGGGAGGAGCAGTACTTC
CDR3: CASSLTGAISGEEQYF

D: TRBD1
V: TRBV5-4
J: TRBJ2-2
DNA: TGTGCCAGCAGCCTCGGGACAGGGAACACCGGGGAGCTGTTTTTT
CDR3: CASSLGTGNTGELFF

D: NA
V: TRBV5-5
J: TRBJ2-1
DNA: TGTGCCAGCAGCTCCTACGGGACTCAACCTCAAGGGGAGTTCTTC
CDR3: CASSSYGTQPQGEFF

D: NA
V: TRBV30
J: TRBJ1-2
DNA: TGTGCCTGGGTCCGAGACTATGGCTACACCTTC
CDR3: CAWVRDYGYTF

D: NA
V: TRBV5-1
J: TRBJ1-5
DNA: TGCGCCAGCAGCTTGGGACACGCAGATCAGCCCCAGCATTTT
CDR3: CASSLGHADQPQHF

D: NA
V: TRBV2
J: TRBJ1-1
DNA: TGTGCCAGCCGACAGTCCGGGGAAGCTTTCTTT
CDR3: CASRQSGEAFF

D: NA
V: TRBV5-6
J: TRBJ2-7
DNA: TGTGCCAGCAGCTTGACAGGGCCCTACGAGCAGTACTTC
CDR3: CASSLTGPYEQYF

D: NA
V: TRBV14
J: TRBJ2-7
DNA: TGTGCCAGCAGCCAAGAGATCGCGTTCTACGAGCAGTACTTC
CDR3: CASSQEIAFYEQYF

D: TRBD1
V: TRBV30
J: TRBJ1-6
DNA: TGTGCCTGGAGGACAGGGGGCTACTTTAATTCACCCCTCCACTTT
CDR3: CAWRTGGYFNSPLHF

D: TRBD1
V: TRBV2
J: TRBJ1-2
DNA: TGTGCCAGCAGTGAAGGGGGACAGAGAGGAGGCTACACCTTC
CDR3: CASSEGGQRGGYTF

D: TRBD1
V: TRBV10-3
J: TRBJ2-7
DNA: TGTGCCACAGCAGGGGGTGTTGAGCAGTACTTC
CDR3: CATAGGVEQYF

D: NA
V: TRBV5-6
J: TRBJ2-7
DNA: TGTGCCAGCAGCTTGATGAGAACCGAGCAGTACTTC
CDR3: CASSLMRTEQYF

D: TRBD2
V: TRBV30
J: TRBJ2-3
DNA: TGTGCCTGGACTAGCGGGACCCGCACAGATACGCAGTATTTT
CDR3: CAWTSGTRTDTQYF

D: NA
V: TRBV7-9
J: TRBJ1-5
DNA: TGTGCCAGCAGCTCGAGCGGGGGAGCTCAGCCCCAGCATTTT
CDR3: CASSSSGGAQPQHF

D: TRBD1
V: TRBV5-1
J: TRBJ1-1
DNA: TGCGCCAGCAGCGGACAGGGGAACACTGAAGCTTTCTTT
CDR3: CASSGQGNTEAFF

D: NA
V: TRBV18
J: TRBJ2-3
DNA: TGTGCCAGCTCACCCGGGAGCGTGACTGCAGATACGCAGTATTTT
CDR3: CASSPGSVTADTQYF

D: TRBD1
V: TRBV11-2
J: TRBJ2-7
DNA: TGTGCCAGCAGCTTTCGGACAGGAATCTACGAGCAGTACTTC
CDR3: CASSFRTGIYEQYF

D: TRBD1
V: TRBV11-2
J: TRBJ1-4
DNA: TGTGCCAGCAGTCCAGGGGGAAACAGGGGCAATGAAAAACTGTTTTTT
CDR3: CASSPGGNRGNEKLFF

D: NA
V: TRBV5-4
J: TRBJ1-1
DNA: TGTGCCAGCAGCCCCGCCCCTGGGGAGACTGAAGCTTTCTTT
CDR3: CASSPAPGETEAFF

D: NA
V: TRBV18
J: TRBJ2-2
DNA: TGTGCCAGCTCACTAATACAGGAGAACACCGGGGAGCTGTTTTTT
CDR3: CASSLIQENTGELFF

D: TRBD1
V: TRBV5-6
J: TRBJ1-5
DNA: TGTGCCAGCAGCTTGGCCGACAGGGGCGGACTATATAGCAATCAGCCCCAGCATTTT
CDR3: CASSLADRGGLYSNQPQHF

D: NA
V: TRBV7-9
J: TRBJ2-7
DNA: TGTGCCAGCAGCTTAGTAACAAGAAACTACGAGCAGTACTTC
CDR3: CASSLVTRNYEQYF

D: TRBD1
V: TRBV5-1
J: TRBJ2-5
DNA: TGCGCCAGCAGCTGGGACAGGTCGTACGAGACCCAGTACTTC
CDR3: CASSWDRSYETQYF

D: NA
V: TRBV7-9
J: TRBJ2-2
DNA: TGTGCCAGCAGCTTAACTGTCGGGGAGCTGTTTTTT
CDR3: CASSLTVGELFF

D: NA
V: TRBV4-3
J: TRBJ1-2
DNA: TGCGCCAGCAGCCAAGATTTTCGGGGGTGGCACGCTTATGGCTACACCTTC
CDR3: CASSQDFRGWHAYGYTF

D: TRBD1
V: TRBV7-3
J: TRBJ2-5
DNA: TGTGCCAGCAGTCTTACAGGGGTCGGGGAGACCCAGTACTTC
CDR3: CASSLTGVGETQYF

D: NA
V: TRBV25-1
J: TRBJ1-5
DNA: TGTGCCAGCAGAGGGGGGGGCCTGGGCAATCAGCCCCAGCATTTT
CDR3: CASRGGGLGNQPQHF

D: NA
V: TRBV29-1
J: TRBJ2-2
DNA: TGCAGCGTTGAAGTCGCTCGAGCGGGTGCGAACACCGGGGAGCTGTTTTTT
CDR3: CSVEVARAGANTGELFF

D: NA
V: TRBV11-3
J: TRBJ2-2
DNA: TGTGCCAGCAGCTTATCCAGGGGAACGAACACCGGGGAGCTGTTTTTT
CDR3: CASSLSRGTNTGELFF

D: TRBD2
V: TRBV5-1
J: TRBJ2-5
DNA: TGCGCCAGCAGCCCGGGGACTAGCGGGAGAAAAGAGACCCAGTACTTC
CDR3: CASSPGTSGRKETQYF

D: TRBD1
V: TRBV9
J: TRBJ1-2
DNA: TGTGCCAGCAGCGCCCAGACCGGGACAGGGATTGGTGGCTACACCTTC
CDR3: CASSAQTGTGIGGYTF

D: NA
V: TRBV29-1
J: TRBJ1-6
DNA: TGCAGCGTGAACGACGGGAGTTCACCCCTCCACTTT
CDR3: CSVNDGSSPLHF

D: NA
V: TRBV7-9
J: TRBJ2-7
DNA: TGTGCCAGCAGCTTCGCGGACACGAATCCTTACGAGCAGTACTTC
CDR3: CASSFADTNPYEQYF

D: NA
V: TRBV5-1
J: TRBJ2-4
DNA: TGCGCCAGCAGCACAGGGGACTCTACAAACATTCAGTACTTC
CDR3: CASSTGDSTNIQYF

D: TRBD2
V: TRBV6-6
J: TRBJ2-5
DNA: TGTGCCAGCAGTTACCCGAAGACTAGCGGGGGGGAGACCCAGTACTTC
CDR3: CASSYPKTSGGETQYF

D: TRBD1
V: TRBV30
J: TRBJ2-1
DNA: TGTGCCTCGGACAGGGGGGGCAATGAGCAGTTCTTC
CDR3: CASDRGGNEQFF

D: NA
V: TRBV12-5
J: TRBJ1-5
DNA: TGTGCTAGTGGTTTGGTTGGCACCCCATATCAGCCCCAGCATTTT
CDR3: CASGLVGTPYQPQHF

D: TRBD1
V: TRBV30
J: TRBJ1-3
DNA: TGTGCCTGGGGGACAGGGGCCGTAAACACCATATATTTT
CDR3: CAWGTGAVNTIYF

D: NA
V: TRBV6-5
J: TRBJ2-7
DNA: TGTGCCAGCAGTTTTTCCCCAGGGTCGGGCTACGAGCAGTACTTC
CDR3: CASSFSPGSGYEQYF

D: NA
V: TRBV27
J: TRBJ1-2
DNA: TGTGCCAGCAGTTTACAGGGCAGATATGGCTACACCTTC
CDR3: CASSLQGRYGYTF

D: NA
V: TRBV6-1
J: TRBJ2-7
DNA: TGTGCCAGCAGTGTTCCCATGGGGACATACTCCTACGAGCAGTACTTC
CDR3: CASSVPMGTYSYEQYF

D: NA
V: TRBV5-1
J: TRBJ2-5
DNA: TGCGCCAGCAGCGTGGAAGGCAGGGGTGAGGGGACCCAGTACTTC
CDR3: CASSVEGRGEGTQYF

D: NA
V: TRBV6-5
J: TRBJ1-6
DNA: TGTGCCAGCAGTAGACGGACAGCCAATTCACCCCTCCACTTT
CDR3: CASSRRTANSPLHF

D: NA
V: TRBV18
J: TRBJ1-5
DNA: TGTGCCAGCTCACCACTCTACTTCGATGGCGGGTGGCCCCAGCATTTT
CDR3: CASSPLYFDGGWPQHF

D: TRBD1
V: TRBV25-1
J: TRBJ1-1
DNA: TGTGCCAGCAGAGGACAGGGGTTGAACACTGAAGCTTTCTTT
CDR3: CASRGQGLNTEAFF

D: TRBD1
V: TRBV7-2
J: TRBJ1-1
DNA: TGTGCCAGCAGCTGGACAGGGATGAACACTGAAGCTTTCTTT
CDR3: CASSWTGMNTEAFF

D: TRBD1
V: TRBV6-5
J: TRBJ1-5
DNA: TGTGCCAGCGGGAACGACAGGGCCTATCAGCCCCAGCATTTT
CDR3: CASGNDRAYQPQHF

D: TRBD2
V: TRBV29-1
J: TRBJ2-3
DNA: TGCAGCGAAGGACTAGCCACAAGAGATACGCAGTATTTT
CDR3: CSEGLATRDTQYF

D: TRBD1
V: TRBV30
J: TRBJ1-2
DNA: TGTGCCCGGCGAATTATTACAGGGGAAGGCCGCTGGGGCTACACCTTC
CDR3: CARRIITGEGRWGYTF

D: TRBD1
V: TRBV30
J: TRBJ2-7
DNA: TGTGCCCAGATGGGACAGGGGGCCTACGAGCAGTACTTC
CDR3: CAQMGQGAYEQYF

D: TRBD1
V: TRBV19
J: TRBJ2-5
DNA: TGTGCCAGTAGTATAGACCGGACAGGCCGGGAGACCCAGTACTTC
CDR3: CASSIDRTGRETQYF